Following are 17 T cell receptor beta chains from one sample sequenced in a study of beta chain features in type 1 diabetes. The whole isolated RNA underwent reverse transcription, so sequencing captured expressed TCRB transcripts. Sequencing used immunoSEQ multiplex PCR; TCRdb keeps in-frame clones, though not all of them. The table lists approximately 150,000 clones, 8.5% to 12% of them singletons. Material: naive CD4+ T cells from blood. The receptor source for this set is a man younger than 35 in good health.

This clone was detected ten times or more. The rearrangement uses TRBV30 and TRBJ2-4, with 9 bases lining up with TRBD1. The V segment lost 1 base and the J segment 3 bases; nucleotides outside the gene matches: 1. From germline, CDR1 is GTSNPN and CDR2 SVGIG (reference sequence). This CDR3 region has 14 residues. The CDR3 spells CAWSDRGLKNIQYF. For the CDR3, the DNA is TGTGCCTGGAGTGACAGGGGGCTCAAAAACATTCAGTACTTC.

In its sample, this clone was seen a few times. V and J are TRBV7-2 and TRBJ2-3; 13 bases map to TRBD2. CDR1 and CDR2 (germline): SGHTA, FQGNSA. V lost 1 base and J lost 4; bases outside the gene matches: 5. CDR3 size: 17 residues. The CDR3 DNA sequence: TGTGCCAGCAGCTTAGAAGGGACTAGCGGGGTCTCAGATACGCAGTATTTT. It codes for CASSLEGTSGVSDTQYF.

The chain uses TRBV2 and TRBJ2-7, with TRBD2 matching over 8 bases. V gave up 5 bases and J gave up 4 bases; unmatched junction bases: 4. Germline CDR1 SNHLY, CDR2 FYNNEI. This CDR3 region has 13 residues. The CDR3 DNA reads TGTGCCAGCAGTAACCTAGCGGGTTACGAGCAGTACTTC. Translated: CASSNLAGYEQYF.

This clone showed up just a few times. This rearrangement joins TRBV28 to TRBJ2-7; D gene ambiguous. The CDR3 has 14 amino acids. Between the trimmed V and J ends, which lost 1 base and 7 bases, there was a span of 14 bases. Germline V lookup: CDR1 MDHEN, CDR2 SYDVKM. CDR3 nucleotides: TGTGCCAGCAGTTTATATACAAATTACGGGGAGCAGTACTTC. Translated: CASSLYTNYGEQYF.

The chain uses TRBV5-8 and TRBJ2-1; no definite D call. Germline CDR1 and CDR2: SGHTS and YDEGEE. The CDR3 loop spans 15 amino acids. V dropped 4 bases and J dropped 5 bases, with 16 bases sitting between them. CDR3 coding DNA: TGTGCCAGCAGCCAGACACTGCTATTCAACAATGAGCAGTTCTTC. Translation: CASSQTLLFNNEQFF.

The V and J genes are TRBV7-2 and TRBJ2-7; D gene unclear. Trimming shortened V by 3 bases and J by 5 bases, and 11 bases separated the two germline ends. Germline CDR1 SGHTA, CDR2 FQGNSA. The CDR3 has 13 residues. The CDR3 region has the DNA TGTGCCAGCAGCTTCCGAGGTAACCACGAGCAGTACTTC. Its protein product is CASSFRGNHEQYF. The complete variable domain, with remaining parts taken from reference TRBV7-2 and TRBJ2-7, reads GAGVSQSPSNKVTEKGKDVELRCDPISGHTALYWYRQSLGQGLEFLIYFQGNSAPDKSGLPSDRFSAERTGGSVSTLTIQRTQQEDSAVYLCASSFRGNHEQYFGPGTRLTVT.

This chain joins TRBV25-1 and TRBJ1-3, with D unclear. Trimming cost V 4 bases and J 0 bases, with 16 bases left between them. Germline-derived CDR1 and CDR2 are MGHDK and SYGVNS. CDR3 length: 17 amino acids. CDR3 in amino acids: CASSAFPGASSGNTIYF. The DNA of the CDR3 is TGTGCCAGCAGTGCCTTTCCAGGCGCGTCCTCTGGAAACACCATATATTTT.

This clone was detected a few times. The gene calls are TRBV11-3 and TRBJ2-2; tentative D call: TRBD1 (6 bases). The CDR3 sequence is 14 residues long. Germline CDR1 SGHNT, CDR2 YENEEA. V shed 5 bases and J shed 7 bases, with 14 bases lying between them. The CDR3 coding sequence is TGTGCCAGCAGCCTGGGACAACAGGGCGGGGAGCTGTTTTTT. It is translated as CASSLGQQGGELFF.

The chain uses TRBV7-2 and TRBJ2-3; TRBD2 aligns across 7 bases. In germline, CDR1 is SGHTA, CDR2 FQGNSA. V dropped 5 bases and J dropped 1; count of bases not matched to a gene: 3. The CDR3 extends over 14 amino acids. CDR3 nucleotides: TGTGCCAGCAGCCCAACTAGCGGCACAGATACGCAGTATTTT. Encoded protein: CASSPTSGTDTQYF.

This clone was counted between two and nine times. This chain links TRBV10-3 with TRBJ1-1; D gene ambiguous. Germline V gives CDR1 ENHRY, CDR2 SYGVKD. CDR3 length: 14 residues. V dropped 11 bases and J dropped 0 bases, with 16 bases sitting between them. CDR3 in DNA: TGTGCCTACCGATCCAGACACCTGAACACTGAAGCTTTCTTT. The encoded protein is CAYRSRHLNTEAFF.

The V gene is TRBV19, the J gene TRBJ2-7, with 7 positions matching TRBD1. Germline CDR1 and CDR2: LNHDA and SQIVND (reference sequence). The length of the CDR3 is 12 residues. After removal of 6 bases from V and 1 base from J, the junction contained 0 bases not matched to a gene. Here the CDR3 reads CASRGQSYEQYF. CDR3 DNA: TGTGCCAGTAGGGGACAGTCCTACGAGCAGTACTTC.

The chain recombines TRBV5-1 with TRBJ2-5; the D gene is possibly TRBD2 (6 bases). Trimming shortened V by 3 bases and J by 5 bases, and 14 bases separated the two germline ends. The length of the CDR3 is 14 residues. CDR1 and CDR2 (germline): SGHRS, YFSETQ. The CDR3 is CASSSAGAGETQYF. The CDR3 DNA reads as TGCGCCAGCAGCTCCGCGGGCGCGGGGGAGACCCAGTACTTC. The full variable domain, rest sourced from reference TRBV5-1 and TRBJ2-5, is KAGVTQTPRYLIKTRGQQVTLSCSPISGHRSVSWYQQTPGQGLQFLFEYFSETQRNKGNFPGRFSGRQFSNSRSEMNVSTLELGDSALYLCASSSAGAGETQYFGPGTRLLVL.

This clone appeared a single time. This chain links TRBV5-5 with TRBJ1-2, with D perhaps TRBD1 (6 bases). V was trimmed by 3 bases and J by 8 bases, leaving 11 bases between them. The CDR3 contains 12 residues. The germline V gene encodes CDR1 SGHKS and CDR2 YYEKEE (reference sequence). As DNA, the CDR3 is TGTGCCAGCAGCTGGCAGGGGTTGGGCTACACCTTC. Its translation is CASSWQGLGYTF.

This clone was seen more than once but under ten times. The V gene is TRBV6-1, the J gene TRBJ1-2; no clear D. V lost 6 bases to trimming and J lost 4 bases, with 15 bases between them. Germline values: CDR1 MNHNS, CDR2 SASEGT. CDR3 size: 14 residues. The CDR3 protein is CASSSRRRIYGYTF. CDR3 coding DNA: TGTGCCAGCAGCAGCCGGAGACGGATCTATGGCTACACCTTC.

This clone appeared a few times. The gene calls are TRBV7-2 and TRBJ2-7; 7 bases map to TRBD2. J gave up 0 bases and V 0 bases, and 2 bases lay outside the gene matches. CDR1 is SGHTA and CDR2 is FQGNSA in the germline V gene. The CDR3 loop spans 15 amino acids. The CDR3 protein is CASSLASGVSYEQYF. The CDR3 DNA sequence: TGTGCCAGCAGCTTAGCGAGCGGGGTCTCCTACGAGCAGTACTTC.

This clone was seen a few times. This rearrangement joins TRBV6-1 to TRBJ2-1; tentative D call: TRBD2 (5 bases). Per germline, CDR1 MNHNS and CDR2 SASEGT. The CDR3 contains 19 residues. Trimming removed 0 bases from V and 2 bases from J, with 20 bases in between. The DNA for the CDR3 is TGTGCCAGCAGTGAAGCGGGAGTTGGGGTGGTTGGGACCTACAATGAGCAGTTCTTC. It is translated as CASSEAGVGVVGTYNEQFF.

This clone was counted between two and nine times. The J gene is TRBJ2-5, the V gene TRBV7-2, with TRBD2 matching 7 bases. The germline gives CDR1 SGHTA, CDR2 FQGNSA. This CDR3 contains 16 residues. V shed 1 base, J shed 4 bases, and the junction held 9 bases outside the gene matches. CDR3 nucleotides: TGTGCCAGCAGCTTAGTCGGGGGGTTAATGGGAGAGACCCAGTACTTC. Its protein is CASSLVGGLMGETQYF.